The present TCR beta chain was sequenced within a study of T cell responses to AZD1222 COVID-19 vaccine. Assay: immunoSEQ multiplex PCR; the TCRdb copy retains only in-frame clones and omits some. Of more than 120,000 clones detected, about 92% appear once; the ten largest clones hold 1.5% to 2%. Second-dose intervals near 4 or 12 weeks were combined. The TCR sequence derives from an adult who received the AZD1222 COVID-19 vaccine. Sample: peripheral blood, taken 28 days after the second AZD1222 dose.

As DNA, the CDR3 is TGCAGCGCTGCCGGGACAAACTACGAGCAGTACTTC. Its translation: CSAAGTNYEQYF. V gene TRBV29-1 combines with J gene TRBJ2-7; D may be TRBD1 (6 bases). CDR1 and CDR2 (germline): SQVTM, ANQGSEA. V was shortened by 7 bases and J by 3 bases, with 13 bases between the two germline ends. The CDR3 spans 12 residues.